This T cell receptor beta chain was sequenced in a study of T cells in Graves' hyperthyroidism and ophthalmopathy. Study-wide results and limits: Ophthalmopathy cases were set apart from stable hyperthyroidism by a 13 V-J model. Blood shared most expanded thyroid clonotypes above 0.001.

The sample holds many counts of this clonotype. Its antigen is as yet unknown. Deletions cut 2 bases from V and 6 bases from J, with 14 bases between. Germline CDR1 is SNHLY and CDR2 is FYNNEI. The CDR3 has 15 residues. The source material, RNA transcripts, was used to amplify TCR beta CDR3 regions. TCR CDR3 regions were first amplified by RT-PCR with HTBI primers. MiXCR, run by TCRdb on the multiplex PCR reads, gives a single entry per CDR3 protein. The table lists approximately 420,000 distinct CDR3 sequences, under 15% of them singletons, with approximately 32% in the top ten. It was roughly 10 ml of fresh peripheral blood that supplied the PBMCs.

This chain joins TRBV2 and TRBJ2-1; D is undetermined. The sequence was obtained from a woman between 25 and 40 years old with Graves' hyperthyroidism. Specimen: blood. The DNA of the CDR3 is TGTGCCAGCAGTGAACAGGATCCACCGGTCAATGAGCAGTTCTTC. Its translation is CASSEQDPPVNEQFF.